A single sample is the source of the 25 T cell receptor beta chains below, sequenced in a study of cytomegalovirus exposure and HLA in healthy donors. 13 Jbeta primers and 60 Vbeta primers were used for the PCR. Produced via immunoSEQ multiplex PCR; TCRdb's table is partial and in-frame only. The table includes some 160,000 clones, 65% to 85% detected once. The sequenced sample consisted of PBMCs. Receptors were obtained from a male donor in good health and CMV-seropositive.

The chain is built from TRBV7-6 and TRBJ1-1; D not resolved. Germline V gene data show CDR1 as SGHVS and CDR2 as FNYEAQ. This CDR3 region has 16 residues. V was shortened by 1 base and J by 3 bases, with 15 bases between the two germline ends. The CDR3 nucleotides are TGTGCCAGCAGCTTAGTTGTGGCTCCCATCGACACTGAAGCTTTCTTT. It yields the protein CASSLVVAPIDTEAFF.

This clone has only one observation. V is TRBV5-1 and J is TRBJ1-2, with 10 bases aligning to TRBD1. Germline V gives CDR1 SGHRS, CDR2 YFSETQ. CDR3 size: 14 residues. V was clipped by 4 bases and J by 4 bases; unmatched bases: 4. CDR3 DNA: TGCGCCAGCAGCCGGGACAGGGGAACCTATGGCTACACCTTC. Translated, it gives CASSRDRGTYGYTF.

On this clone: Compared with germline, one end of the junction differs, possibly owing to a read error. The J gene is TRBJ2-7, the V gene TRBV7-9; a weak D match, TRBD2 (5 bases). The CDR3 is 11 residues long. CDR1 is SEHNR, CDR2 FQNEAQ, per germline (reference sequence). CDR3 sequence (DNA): TGTTCCAGCACCCGGGGCTACGAGCAGTACTTC. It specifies CSSTRGYEQYF.

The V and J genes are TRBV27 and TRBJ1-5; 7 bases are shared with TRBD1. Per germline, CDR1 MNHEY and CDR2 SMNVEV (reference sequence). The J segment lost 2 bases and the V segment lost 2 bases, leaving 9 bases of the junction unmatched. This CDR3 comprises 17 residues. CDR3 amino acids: CASSLRGTGVGNQPQHF. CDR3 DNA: TGTGCCAGCAGTTTAAGGGGAACAGGGGTAGGCAATCAGCCCCAGCATTTT.

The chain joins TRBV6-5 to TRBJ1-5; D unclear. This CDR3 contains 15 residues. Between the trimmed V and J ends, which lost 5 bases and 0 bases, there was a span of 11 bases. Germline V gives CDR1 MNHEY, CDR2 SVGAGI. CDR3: CASSAYRDSNQPQHF. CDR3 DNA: TGTGCCAGCAGTGCCTACAGAGATAGCAATCAGCCCCAGCATTTT.

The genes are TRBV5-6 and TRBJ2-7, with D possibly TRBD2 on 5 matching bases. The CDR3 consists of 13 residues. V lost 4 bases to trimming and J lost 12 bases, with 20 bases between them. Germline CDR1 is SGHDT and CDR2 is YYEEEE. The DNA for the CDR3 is TGTGCCAGCAGCCCCCCGACTATCCCGGTTTGGTACTTC. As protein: CASSPPTIPVWYF.

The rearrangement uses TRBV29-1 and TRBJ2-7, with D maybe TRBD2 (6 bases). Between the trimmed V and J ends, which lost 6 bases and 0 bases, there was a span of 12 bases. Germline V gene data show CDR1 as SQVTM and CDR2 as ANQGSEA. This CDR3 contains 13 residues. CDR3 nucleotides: TGCAGCGTCAGGTCCGGGAGCTCCTACGAGCAGTACTTC. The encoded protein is CSVRSGSSYEQYF.

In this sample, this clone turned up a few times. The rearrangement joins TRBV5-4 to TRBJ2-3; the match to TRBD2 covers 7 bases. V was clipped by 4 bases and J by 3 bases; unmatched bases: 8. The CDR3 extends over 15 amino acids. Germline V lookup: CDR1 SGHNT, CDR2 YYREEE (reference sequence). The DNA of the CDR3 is TGTGCCAGCAGCCCGGGTGGGGGGGAAACAGATACGCAGTATTTT. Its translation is CASSPGGGETDTQYF.

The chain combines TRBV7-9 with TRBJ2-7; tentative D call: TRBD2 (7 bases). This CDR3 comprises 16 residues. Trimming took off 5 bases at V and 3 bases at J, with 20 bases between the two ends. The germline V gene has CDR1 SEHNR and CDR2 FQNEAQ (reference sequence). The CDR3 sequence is CASSAWGRELDYEQYF. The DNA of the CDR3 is TGTGCCAGCAGCGCCTGGGGGCGGGAGCTCGACTACGAGCAGTACTTC. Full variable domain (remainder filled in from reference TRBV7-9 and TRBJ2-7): DTGVSQNPRHKITKRGQNVTFRCDPISEHNRLYWYRQTLGQGPEFLTYFQNEAQLEKSRLLSDRFSAERPKGSFSTLEIQRTEQGDSAMYLCASSAWGRELDYEQYFGPGTRLTVT.

The CDR3: CASSELGDPSNQPQHF. CDR3 nucleotides: TGTGCCAGCAGTGAATTAGGAGACCCTAGCAATCAGCCCCAGCATTTT. This chain joins TRBV6-1 and TRBJ1-5; no firm D call. The CDR3 totals 16 residues. V lost 2 bases, J lost 0 bases, and 11 bases lay in between. CDR1 MNHNS and CDR2 SASEGT come from the germline V gene.

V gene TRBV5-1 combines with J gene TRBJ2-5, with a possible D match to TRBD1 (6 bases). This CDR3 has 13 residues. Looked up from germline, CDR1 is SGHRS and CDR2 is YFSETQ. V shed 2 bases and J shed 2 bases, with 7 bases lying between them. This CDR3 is CASSLQGQETQYF. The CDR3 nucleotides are TGCGCCAGCAGCTTACAGGGACAAGAGACCCAGTACTTC.

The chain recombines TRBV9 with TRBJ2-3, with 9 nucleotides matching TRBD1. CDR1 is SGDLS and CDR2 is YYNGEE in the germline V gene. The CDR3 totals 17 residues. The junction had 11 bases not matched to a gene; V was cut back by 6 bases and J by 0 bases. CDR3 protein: CASTKLGGQGSTDTQYF. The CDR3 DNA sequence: TGTGCCAGCACCAAGTTGGGGGGACAGGGTAGCACAGATACGCAGTATTTT.

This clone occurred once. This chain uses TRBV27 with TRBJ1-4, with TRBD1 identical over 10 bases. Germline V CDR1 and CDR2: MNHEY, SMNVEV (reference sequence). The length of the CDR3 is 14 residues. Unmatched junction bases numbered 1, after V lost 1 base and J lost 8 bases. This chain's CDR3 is CASSLWGQGEKLFF. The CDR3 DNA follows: TGTGCCAGCAGTTTATGGGGACAGGGGGAAAAACTGTTTTTT.

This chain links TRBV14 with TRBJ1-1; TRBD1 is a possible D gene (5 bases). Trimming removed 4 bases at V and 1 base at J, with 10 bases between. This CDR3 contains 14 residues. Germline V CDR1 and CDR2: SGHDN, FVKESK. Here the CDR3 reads CASSRPQGNTEAFF. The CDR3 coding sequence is TGTGCCAGCAGCCGGCCCCAGGGGAACACTGAAGCTTTCTTT.

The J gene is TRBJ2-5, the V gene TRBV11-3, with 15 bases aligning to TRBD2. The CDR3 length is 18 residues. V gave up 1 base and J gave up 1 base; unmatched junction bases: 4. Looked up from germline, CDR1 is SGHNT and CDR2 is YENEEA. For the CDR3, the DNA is TGTGCCAGCAGCTTAGCGGTGGGACTAGCGGGAGGCCAAGAGACCCAGTACTTC. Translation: CASSLAVGLAGGQETQYF.

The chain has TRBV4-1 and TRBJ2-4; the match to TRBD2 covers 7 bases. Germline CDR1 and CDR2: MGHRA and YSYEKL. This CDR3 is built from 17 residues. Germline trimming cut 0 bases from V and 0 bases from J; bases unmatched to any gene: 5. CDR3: CASSQESRGRAKNIQYF. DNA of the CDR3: TGCGCCAGCAGCCAAGAATCGCGCGGGAGAGCCAAAAACATTCAGTACTTC.

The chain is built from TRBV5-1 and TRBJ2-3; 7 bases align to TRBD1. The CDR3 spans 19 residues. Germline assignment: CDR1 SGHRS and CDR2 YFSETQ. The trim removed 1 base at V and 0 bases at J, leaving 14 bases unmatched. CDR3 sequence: CASSLTTGAFRSSTDTQYF. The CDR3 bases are TGCGCCAGCAGCTTGACCACAGGGGCCTTCCGATCTAGCACAGATACGCAGTATTTT.

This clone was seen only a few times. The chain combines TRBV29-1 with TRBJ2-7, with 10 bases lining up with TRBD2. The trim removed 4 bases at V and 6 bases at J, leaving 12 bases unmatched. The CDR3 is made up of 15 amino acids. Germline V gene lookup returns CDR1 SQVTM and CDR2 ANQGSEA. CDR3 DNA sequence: TGCAGCGTTGGAAGGCTAGCGGGAGAAATGGGCGAGCAGTACTTC. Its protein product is CSVGRLAGEMGEQYF.

The CDR3 loop reads CSVGREGSYNEQFF. The CDR3 nucleotides read TGCAGCGTTGGACGGGAGGGCTCCTACAATGAGCAGTTCTTC. V is TRBV29-1 and J is TRBJ2-1; TRBD2 aligns across 8 bases. The germline V gene encodes CDR1 SQVTM and CDR2 ANQGSEA. CDR3 size: 14 residues. Germline trimming cut 4 bases from V and 0 bases from J; bases unmatched to any gene: 2.

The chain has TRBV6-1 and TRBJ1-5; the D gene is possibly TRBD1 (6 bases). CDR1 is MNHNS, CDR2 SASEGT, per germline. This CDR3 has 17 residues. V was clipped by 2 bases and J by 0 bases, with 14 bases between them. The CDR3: CASSESRHRASNQPQHF. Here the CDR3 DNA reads TGTGCCAGCAGTGAATCCCGGCACAGGGCTAGCAATCAGCCCCAGCATTTT.

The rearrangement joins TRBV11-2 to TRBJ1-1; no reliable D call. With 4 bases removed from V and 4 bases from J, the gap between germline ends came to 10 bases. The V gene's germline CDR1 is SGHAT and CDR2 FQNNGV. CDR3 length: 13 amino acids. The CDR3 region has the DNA TGTGCCAGCAGCTACCCTCGGGTCACTGAAGCTTTCTTT. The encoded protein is CASSYPRVTEAFF.

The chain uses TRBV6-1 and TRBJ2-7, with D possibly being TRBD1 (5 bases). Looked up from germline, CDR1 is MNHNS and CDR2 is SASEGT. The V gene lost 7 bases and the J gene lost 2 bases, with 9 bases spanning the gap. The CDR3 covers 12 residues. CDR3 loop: CASTGKPYEQYF. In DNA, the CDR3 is TGTGCCAGCACAGGGAAGCCCTACGAGCAGTACTTC.

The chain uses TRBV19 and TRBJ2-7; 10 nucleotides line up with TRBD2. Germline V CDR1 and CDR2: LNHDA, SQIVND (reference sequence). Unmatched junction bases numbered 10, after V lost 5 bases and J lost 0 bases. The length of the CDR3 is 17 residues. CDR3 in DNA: TGTGCCAGTAGTCTACGGGGAAGCGGGGGGGACTCCTACGAGCAGTACTTC. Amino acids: CASSLRGSGGDSYEQYF.

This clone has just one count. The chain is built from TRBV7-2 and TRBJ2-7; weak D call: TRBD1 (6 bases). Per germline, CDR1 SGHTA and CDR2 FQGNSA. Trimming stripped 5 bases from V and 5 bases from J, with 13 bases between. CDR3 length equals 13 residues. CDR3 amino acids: CASSAHRVHEQYF. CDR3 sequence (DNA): TGTGCCAGCAGCGCCCACAGGGTCCACGAGCAGTACTTC.

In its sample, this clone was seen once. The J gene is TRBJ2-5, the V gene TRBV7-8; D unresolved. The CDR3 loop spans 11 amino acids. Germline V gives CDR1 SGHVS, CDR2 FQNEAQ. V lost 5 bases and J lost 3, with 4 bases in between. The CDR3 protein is CASSPKETQYF. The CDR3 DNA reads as TGTGCCAGCAGCCCCAAAGAGACCCAGTACTTC.